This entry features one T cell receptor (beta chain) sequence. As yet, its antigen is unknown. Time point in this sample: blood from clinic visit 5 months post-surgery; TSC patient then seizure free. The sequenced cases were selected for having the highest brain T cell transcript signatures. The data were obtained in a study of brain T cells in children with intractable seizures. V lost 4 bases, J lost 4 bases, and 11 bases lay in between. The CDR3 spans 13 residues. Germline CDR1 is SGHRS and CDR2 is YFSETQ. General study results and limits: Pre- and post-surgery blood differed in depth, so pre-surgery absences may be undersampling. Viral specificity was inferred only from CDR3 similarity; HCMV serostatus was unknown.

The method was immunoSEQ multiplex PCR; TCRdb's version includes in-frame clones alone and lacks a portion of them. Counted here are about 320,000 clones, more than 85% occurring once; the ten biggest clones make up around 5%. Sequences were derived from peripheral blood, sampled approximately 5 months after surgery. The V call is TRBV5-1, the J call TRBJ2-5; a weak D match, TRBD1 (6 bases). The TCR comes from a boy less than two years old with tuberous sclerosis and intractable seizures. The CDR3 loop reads CASSPGQRETQYF. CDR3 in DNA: TGCGCCAGCAGCCCCGGACAGCGAGAGACCCAGTACTTC.